These 32 T cell receptor beta chains share one sample of origin, sequenced in a study of blood T cell repertoires in COVID-19. Profiling relied on immunoSEQ multiplex PCR, and the TCRdb table lists in-frame clones only, not all of them. The profile shows 200,000 to 250,000 clones, approximately 86% of them singletons. Input material: peripheral blood. The receptors come from a woman older than 75 with active or convalescent COVID-19.

The chain has TRBV6-5 and TRBJ2-1, with 10 bases aligning to TRBD2. The V gene's germline CDR1 is MNHEY and CDR2 SVGAGI. V shed 7 bases and J 5 bases; nucleotides not matched to a gene: 2. The CDR3 totals 13 residues. For the CDR3, the DNA is TGTGCCAGCAACCTAGCGGGAGACAATGAGCAGTTCTTC. It specifies CASNLAGDNEQFF.

V and J are TRBV27 and TRBJ1-2; a possible D gene is TRBD1 (5 bases). The V gene lost 4 bases and the J gene lost 3 bases, with 9 bases spanning the gap. The CDR3 is 13 amino acids. Per the germline V gene, CDR1 is MNHEY and CDR2 is SMNVEV (reference sequence). CDR3: CASSWTPDYGYTF. The CDR3, as DNA: TGTGCCAGCAGTTGGACACCGGACTATGGCTACACCTTC.

The rearrangement joins TRBV5-1 to TRBJ2-5; the match to TRBD2 covers 11 bases. J was trimmed by 2 bases and V by 4 bases; bases with no gene match: 7. Per the germline V gene, CDR1 is SGHRS and CDR2 is YFSETQ. The CDR3 has 16 residues. The CDR3 sequence: CASSGVGTSGQETQYF. As DNA, the CDR3 is TGCGCCAGCAGCGGAGTAGGGACTAGCGGACAAGAGACCCAGTACTTC.

This sequence joins TRBV12-2 and TRBJ2-2; TRBD2 reflects the table's D call only, with no check against the DNA. TRBV12-2 is described as a pseudogene. CDR3 length: 21 residues. The CDR3 DNA follows: TGTGCAAGTCGCTCAGTGGTTAGGGCACTAGCGGGAGGGCCGCGGACCGGGGAGCTGTTTTTT. Protein sequence: CASRSVVRALAGGPRTGELFF.

The chain has TRBV4-1 and TRBJ2-5; 9 bases line up with TRBD2. This CDR3 contains 15 residues. The V segment lost 1 base and the J segment 6 bases; nucleotides outside the gene matches: 6. Germline-derived CDR1 and CDR2 are MGHRA and YSYEKL. The CDR3 is CASSQGPSGEKTQYF. CDR3 DNA: TGCGCCAGCAGCCAAGGTCCTAGCGGGGAAAAGACCCAGTACTTC.

This clone was detected only once. The rearrangement uses TRBV2 and TRBJ1-5, with D maybe TRBD1 (5 bases). Trimming stripped 5 bases from V and 0 bases from J, with 8 bases between. The germline V gene encodes CDR1 SNHLY and CDR2 FYNNEI. This CDR3 comprises 14 residues. CDR3 nucleotides: TGTGCCAGCAGTAACCAGGGTAGCAATCAGCCCCAGCATTTT. It yields the protein CASSNQGSNQPQHF.

The chain recombines TRBV30 with TRBJ1-2; D remains ambiguous. Germline CDR1 reads GTSNPN; CDR2 reads SVGIG (reference sequence). The CDR3 is 15 residues long. V lost 4 bases to trimming and J lost 0 bases, with 15 bases between them. The CDR3 bases are TGTGCCTGGACTCCCTGGAGGTCGGCTAACTATGGCTACACCTTC. Protein: CAWTPWRSANYGYTF.

The rearrangement joins TRBV5-1 to TRBJ2-3; D possibly corresponds to TRBD2 (10 bases). Per the germline V gene, CDR1 is SGHRS and CDR2 is YFSETQ. Trimming cost V 3 bases and J 3 bases, with 26 bases left between them. This CDR3 region has 19 residues. The CDR3 reads CASSSHRGQLAGVTDTQYF. The CDR3, as DNA: TGCGCCAGCAGCTCGCACAGGGGGCAGCTAGCGGGAGTAACAGATACGCAGTATTTT.

This chain connects TRBV6-4 to TRBJ2-3; possible D gene TRBD2, 5 bases. The germline V and J ends were trimmed by 4 bases and 9 bases, with 26 bases remaining between them. Per germline, CDR1 MRHNA and CDR2 SNTAGT. The CDR3 is 17 amino acids. CDR3 DNA sequence: TGTGCCAGCAGTGTTTTTGAGGGCCCCGAACCCGTTTTGACGCAGTATTTT. The encoded protein is CASSVFEGPEPVLTQYF.

The chain carries TRBV28 and TRBJ1-2, with a tentative D call TRBD1 (6 bases). CDR3 length: 13 amino acids. V lost 5 bases, J lost 4 bases, and 11 bases lay in between. Looked up from germline, CDR1 is MDHEN and CDR2 is SYDVKM. CDR3 DNA sequence: TGTGCCAGCAGTGGGGACATGCTCTATGGCTACACCTTC. Translating it yields CASSGDMLYGYTF.

The chain links TRBV10-3 to TRBJ1-1, with D maybe TRBD1 (5 bases). V dropped 7 bases and J dropped 7 bases, with 16 bases sitting between them. This CDR3 is built from 13 residues. Germline V lookup: CDR1 ENHRY, CDR2 SYGVKD. The CDR3 bases are TGTGCCATCAACTCGAACGGGGGGAATGAAGCTTTCTTT. Translated: CAINSNGGNEAFF.

With regard to this clone: The junction shows a germline mismatch at one end, possibly a read error. The sample carries other DNA sequences with the same CDR3. The chain recombines TRBV25-1 with TRBJ2-2; TRBD2 aligns across 14 bases. The germline gives CDR1 MGHDK, CDR2 SYGVNS. The CDR3 is made up of 18 amino acids. This CDR3 reads CASREGLAGGPNTGELFF. The CDR3 bases are TGTGCTAGCAGGGAAGGACTAGCGGGGGGACCGAACACCGGGGAGCTGTTTTTT.

The V gene is TRBV2, the J gene TRBJ2-1, with 7 bases that match TRBD2. V shed 4 bases and J 9 bases; nucleotides not matched to a gene: 12. Germline CDR1 SNHLY, CDR2 FYNNEI. The CDR3 length is 15 residues. Here the CDR3 DNA reads TGTGCCAGCAGTGGGGGGGGTCAGTTGGGTAGTGAGCAGTTCTTC. This encodes CASSGGGQLGSEQFF.

J is TRBJ2-2 and V is TRBV11-3; perhaps TRBD1 as D (6 bases). Trimming cost V 0 bases and J 6 bases, with 8 bases left between them. CDR1 and CDR2 from the germline V gene are SGHNT and YENEEA. The CDR3 sequence is 14 residues long. CDR3 residues: CASSLESGAGELFF. The CDR3 region has the DNA TGTGCCAGCAGCTTAGAATCAGGGGCCGGGGAGCTGTTTTTT.

This clone was found a few times. V and J are TRBV19 and TRBJ1-5; D might be TRBD1 (5 bases). CDR3 length equals 14 residues. CDR1 and CDR2 from the germline V gene are LNHDA and SQIVND (reference sequence). The ends were cut back, 3 bases at V and 6 bases at J, with 12 bases in the middle. The CDR3 reads CASSMQGGLQPQHF. CDR3 in DNA: TGTGCCAGTAGTATGCAGGGTGGGCTTCAGCCCCAGCATTTT.

This rearrangement joins TRBV2 to TRBJ2-2, with D uncertain. The V gene's germline CDR1 is SNHLY and CDR2 FYNNEI. V dropped 1 base and J dropped 1 base, with 7 bases sitting between them. This CDR3 has 15 amino acids. The CDR3 DNA sequence: TGTGCCAGCAGTGAAGGGCTGTGGAACACCGGGGAGCTGTTTTTT. Its protein is CASSEGLWNTGELFF.

The chain links TRBV28 to TRBJ1-2; perhaps TRBD1 as D (6 bases). Germline lookup yields CDR1 MDHEN and CDR2 SYDVKM. The CDR3 contains 12 residues. V was cut by 6 bases and J by 5 bases, with 10 bases left in between. The CDR3 nucleotides are TGTGCCAGCAGGAAACAGGGATATGGCTACACCTTC. As protein: CASRKQGYGYTF.

This chain links TRBV27 with TRBJ2-1, with TRBD2 identical over 8 bases. Germline values: CDR1 MNHEY, CDR2 SMNVEV (reference sequence). The CDR3 extends over 15 amino acids. Germline trimming cut 3 bases from V and 0 bases from J; bases unmatched to any gene: 1. The CDR3 sequence is CASSFSGDSYNEQFF. As DNA, the CDR3 is TGTGCCAGCAGTTTTAGCGGGGACTCCTACAATGAGCAGTTCTTC.

The gene calls are TRBV6-6 and TRBJ2-3, with 7 bases matching TRBD1. Germline CDR1 and CDR2: MNHNY and SVGAGI (reference sequence). The CDR3 contains 16 residues. V shed 4 bases and J 1 base; nucleotides not matched to a gene: 8. CDR3 coding DNA: TGTGCCAGCAGTTCGGCTCCAGGGGGACGCACAGATACGCAGTATTTT. It is translated as CASSSAPGGRTDTQYF.

This clone was observed a few times. V gene TRBV5-1 combines with J gene TRBJ1-6; TRBD1 aligns across 8 bases. Germline V gene sequence: CDR1 SGHRS, CDR2 YFSETQ. There are 16 residues in the CDR3. The ends lost 2 bases at V and 10 bases at J; junction bases unmatched: 11. The CDR3 nucleotides are TGCGCCAGCAGCTTTGTAGGACAGGGTGTACAATCACCCCTCCACTTT. Its translation: CASSFVGQGVQSPLHF.

This chain joins TRBV18 and TRBJ1-4; D gene ambiguous. CDR1 and CDR2 from the germline V gene are KGHSH and LQKENI. The V gene lost 1 base and the J gene lost 8 bases, with 14 bases spanning the gap. This CDR3 comprises 15 residues. The CDR3 sequence is CASSPHPRSGEKLFF. Here the CDR3 DNA reads TGTGCCAGCTCACCACACCCCCGCTCGGGGGAAAAACTGTTTTTT.

The J gene is TRBJ2-3, the V gene TRBV29-1; 11 bases map to TRBD2. V shed 2 bases, J shed 0 bases, and the junction held 10 bases outside the gene matches. CDR1 SQVTM and CDR2 ANQGSEA come from the germline V gene. The CDR3 length is 18 residues. CDR3 residues: CSVESPGLAVLSTDTQYF. The CDR3 nucleotides read TGCAGCGTTGAATCTCCGGGACTAGCGGTCTTGAGCACAGATACGCAGTATTTT.

This clone was observed a handful of times. The chain has TRBV19 and TRBJ2-5; possibly TRBD1 for D (5 bases). In germline, CDR1 is LNHDA, CDR2 SQIVND (reference sequence). The CDR3 runs 15 residues. V lost 3 bases, J lost 3 bases, and 14 bases lay in between. Written as DNA, the CDR3 is TGTGCCAGTAGTATTCGACAGACGATTGAAGAGACCCAGTACTTC. It yields the protein CASSIRQTIEETQYF.

The chain carries TRBV6-5 and TRBJ1-2, with D maybe TRBD1 (6 bases). Germline assignment: CDR1 MNHEY and CDR2 SVGAGI. Trimming took off 7 bases at V and 8 bases at J, with 14 bases between the two ends. The CDR3 length is 12 residues. The CDR3 reads CASTLGGRGYTF. CDR3 in DNA: TGTGCCAGCACATTAGGGGGAAGGGGCTACACCTTC.

This chain connects TRBV2 to TRBJ2-1, with D unresolved. Trimming left V 6 bases short and J 0 bases short, with 12 bases between. Germline values: CDR1 SNHLY, CDR2 FYNNEI. The CDR3 has 15 amino acids. CDR3 coding DNA: TGTGCCAGCAGACGCAGCGAAAGCTCCTACAATGAGCAGTTCTTC. This translates into CASRRSESSYNEQFF.

This clone appeared a few times. This chain links TRBV7-9 with TRBJ1-5; perhaps TRBD1 as D (5 bases). Per germline, CDR1 SEHNR and CDR2 FQNEAQ (reference sequence). V shed 4 bases and J shed 7 bases, with 11 bases lying between them. The CDR3 runs 13 residues. The CDR3 nucleotides read TGTGCCAGCAGCTCCGTTGGACAACAGCCCCAGCATTTT. Its protein product is CASSSVGQQPQHF.

The V gene is TRBV19, the J gene TRBJ1-4, with D unclear. With 8 bases removed from V and 7 bases from J, the gap between germline ends came to 17 bases. Germline V gene data show CDR1 as LNHDA and CDR2 as SQIVND (reference sequence). The CDR3 is 14 residues long. CDR3 region: CASSGGRLGEKLFF. DNA for the CDR3: TGTGCCAGTTCCGGCGGGCGCTTAGGTGAAAAACTGTTTTTT.

The chain links TRBV5-8 to TRBJ2-1, with TRBD2 identical over 9 bases. V gave up 4 bases and J gave up 6 bases; unmatched junction bases: 11. CDR1 is SGHTS and CDR2 is YDEGEE in the germline V gene. The CDR3 is made up of 16 amino acids. CDR3 DNA sequence: TGTGCCAGCAGCCCAACCGGGACTAGCATGTTCAATGAGCAGTTCTTC. This translates into CASSPTGTSMFNEQFF.

This chain joins TRBV5-1 and TRBJ1-1, with D perhaps matching TRBD1 (6 bases). V was trimmed by 0 bases and J by 0 bases, leaving 9 bases between them. Germline CDR1 is SGHRS and CDR2 is YFSETQ. This CDR3 comprises 15 residues. The CDR3 region is CASSLGGQMNTEAFF. In DNA form, the CDR3 reads TGCGCCAGCAGCTTGGGAGGACAGATGAACACTGAAGCTTTCTTT.

The genes are TRBV11-1 and TRBJ2-5; 9 bases are shared with TRBD1. The ends lost 7 bases at V and 5 bases at J; junction bases unmatched: 14. Germline V gene lookup returns CDR1 SGHAT and CDR2 FQDESV (reference sequence). The CDR3 is 16 residues long. The CDR3 spells CASTKPGQGMGETQYF. CDR3 in DNA: TGTGCCAGCACCAAGCCGGGACAGGGAATGGGGGAGACCCAGTACTTC.

The J gene is TRBJ1-5, the V gene TRBV28, with D tentatively TRBD1 (5 bases). The CDR3 totals 15 residues. Germline CDR1 reads MDHEN; CDR2 reads SYDVKM. Between the trimmed V and J ends, which lost 7 bases and 0 bases, there was a span of 13 bases. DNA of the CDR3: TGTGCCAGCATGACGGGGGGGAATAGCAATCAGCCCCAGCATTTT. It translates to CASMTGGNSNQPQHF. Complete variable domain (other parts from reference TRBV28 and TRBJ1-5): DVKVTQSSRYLVKRTGEKVFLECVQDMDHENMFWYRQDPGLGLRLIYFSYDVKMKEKGDIPEGYSVSREKKERFSLILESASTNQTSMYLCASMTGGNSNQPQHFGDGTRLSIL.

The chain recombines TRBV7-6 with TRBJ2-5, with 7 positions matching TRBD1. The CDR3 loop spans 15 amino acids. With V trimmed by 2 bases and J by 3 bases, 6 bases remained unmatched. Germline CDR1 and CDR2: SGHVS and FNYEAQ. Here the CDR3 reads CASSLWQGDEETQYF. As DNA, the CDR3 is TGTGCCAGCAGCTTATGGCAGGGGGACGAAGAGACCCAGTACTTC.